The source of this T cell receptor beta chain is a study of cytomegalovirus exposure and HLA in healthy donors. In the study overall: Genotyping showed around four fifths of 300 to 450 donors falling in the Caucasian-associated ancestry cluster.

Germline CDR1 SGDLS, CDR2 YYNGEE. CDR3 length: 12 residues. V dropped 3 bases and J dropped 3 bases, with 7 bases sitting between them. The PCR made use of 60 Vbeta and 13 Jbeta primers. Some clones are missing from TCRdb's copy, which holds only in-frame ones; the method was immunoSEQ multiplex PCR. The sample contains roughly 200,000 clones, more than 85% of which appear only once. About this clone: What it recognizes is unknown.

The study's findings and limits: The authors reported that TCR beta sequences could predict HLA-A and HLA-B alleles. These predictions were accurate for most subjects in the first cohort. An assumption of roughly uniform sequencing depth across donors underlay the presence/absence analyses.

This chain joins TRBV9 and TRBJ2-7, with a tentative D call TRBD1 (6 bases). Sample: PBMCs. The sequence was collected from a woman aged 18 to 35 in good health and CMV-seronegative. CDR3 region: CASSGRGYEQYF. Here the CDR3 DNA reads TGTGCCAGCAGCGGCAGGGGCTACGAGCAGTACTTC.